This T cell receptor (beta chain) comes out of a study of OX40 agonist ivuxolimab in advanced cancers. The study's findings and limits: Among T cells, CD8+ cells averaged more expanded clones than CD4+ cells.

Germline values: CDR1 SEHNR, CDR2 FQNEAQ (reference sequence). This CDR3 region has 15 residues. V was pared by 1 base and J by 8 bases, with 5 bases of the junction left unmatched. TCRdb keeps only in-frame clones here, not all; method: immunoSEQ multiplex PCR. The sample carries about 50,000 clones, 89% recorded once. In regard to this clone: Its antigen is still unknown.

This chain connects TRBV7-9 to TRBJ1-4, with 9 bases identical to TRBD1. The source material was CD4+ or CD8+ T cells sorted from blood, sampled in a trial of the OX40 agonist ivuxolimab. The sequence was obtained from an adult with an advanced solid tumor such as melanoma, head and neck, liver or kidney cancer. CDR3 protein: CASSLGDRVPEKLFF. The CDR3 DNA reads as TGTGCCAGCAGCTTAGGGGACAGGGTCCCCGAAAAACTGTTTTTT. Looking up the rest from reference TRBV7-9 and TRBJ1-4 gives the full variable domain: DTGVSQNPRHKITKRGQNVTFRCDPISEHNRLYWYRQTLGQGPEFLTYFQNEAQLEKSRLLSDRFSAERPKGSFSTLEIQRTEQGDSAMYLCASSLGDRVPEKLFFGSGTQLSVL.